The 27 T cell receptor beta chains below come from one sample, sequenced in a study of a mutant IDH1 vaccine in newly diagnosed glioma. The time point was: week 11, during vaccination. A 20-mer mutant IDH1 peptide at 300 ug was injected subcutaneously with topical imiquimod. Sequenced by immunoSEQ multiplex PCR; TCRdb stores in-frame clones only, minus some. The sample contains around 26,000 clones, around 70% of which appear only once. For these TCRs, the target antigens are not known. The sample consisted of peripheral blood mononuclear cells (PBMCs), taken from a glioma patient whose treatment included an IDH1 peptide vaccine. Receptors were obtained from a man between 18 and 29 years old with glioma. Some clones in this sample may be carry-over from other donors' samples.

The CDR3 bases are TGTGCCAGCAGTTACGTAGGTTTAGCGGGACCCGGGGAGCTGTTTTTT. Residues: CASSYVGLAGPGELFF. This chain links TRBV6-5 with TRBJ2-2, with 8 bases that match TRBD2. J was trimmed by 6 bases and V by 2 bases; bases with no gene match: 8. Germline V gene sequence: CDR1 MNHEY, CDR2 SVGAGI. CDR3 length equals 16 residues.

Regarding this clone: Other DNA sequences from this sample encode an identical CDR3 as well. The CDR3 bases are TGCAGTGCGTTATGGACCGGGGAGCTGTTTTTT. Protein sequence: CSALWTGELFF. The chain combines TRBV20-1 with TRBJ2-2; D not resolved. V gave up 6 bases and J gave up 5 bases, with 7 bases separating them. CDR1 DFQATT and CDR2 SNEGSKA come from the germline V gene (reference sequence). This CDR3 region has 11 residues.

The CDR3 loop is CASSQGTGSYEQYF. For the CDR3, the DNA is TGTGCCAGCTCACAGGGGACAGGCTCCTACGAGCAGTACTTC. The chain couples TRBV18 to TRBJ2-7; 8 positions agree with TRBD1. The V and J ends lost 4 bases and 0 bases, in that order; junction bases with no gene match: 2. Germline assignment: CDR1 KGHSH and CDR2 LQKENI. This CDR3 region has 14 residues.

J is TRBJ2-7 and V is TRBV5-1; D might be TRBD1 (5 bases). Germline V gene lookup returns CDR1 SGHRS and CDR2 YFSETQ. Trimming cost V 2 bases and J 4 bases, with 16 bases left between them. This CDR3 region has 15 residues. The CDR3 region is CASSFTPSGSYEQYF. DNA for the CDR3: TGCGCCAGCAGCTTTACCCCATCAGGGTCGTACGAGCAGTACTTC.

The chain recombines TRBV11-3 with TRBJ1-1; 7 positions agree with TRBD1. Germline V gene data show CDR1 as SGHNT and CDR2 as YENEEA. The CDR3 runs 15 residues. Losses at the gene ends were 5 bases for V and 1 base for J; bases not matched to a gene: 7. CDR3 DNA: TGTGCCAGCAGCCCAGGGGGGACGGAGAACACTGAAGCTTTCTTT. This translates into CASSPGGTENTEAFF. The whole variable domain, remainder taken from reference TRBV11-3 and TRBJ1-1, is EAGVVQSPRYKIIEKKQPVAFWCNPISGHNTLYWYLQNLGQGPELLIRYENEEAVDDSQLPKDRFSAERLKGVDSTLKIQPAELGDSAVYLCASSPGGTENTEAFFGQGTRLTVV.

This sequence joins TRBV5-8 and TRBJ1-5; a weak D match, TRBD1 (6 bases). The CDR3 is made up of 14 amino acids. Germline V lookup: CDR1 SGHTS, CDR2 YDEGEE. V was pared by 4 bases and J by 2 bases, with 10 bases between. CDR3 nucleotides: TGTGCCAGCAGCATCCGACAGGGCAATCAGCCCCAGCATTTT. It codes for CASSIRQGNQPQHF.

In this sample, this clone turned up once. CDR3 region: CASSLAEAFF. In nucleotides, the CDR3 is TGTGCCAGCAGCCTAGCTGAAGCTTTCTTT. V gene TRBV2 combines with J gene TRBJ1-1; D unresolved. CDR1 and CDR2 (germline): SNHLY, FYNNEI. The V end was cut by 6 bases, the J end by 6 bases, with 5 bases between. The CDR3 has 10 residues.

This chain uses TRBV30 with TRBJ2-3; TRBD2 matches at 7 bases. This CDR3 is 14 amino acids long. The germline gives CDR1 GTSNPN, CDR2 SVGIG (reference sequence). V shed 2 bases, J shed 1 base, and the junction held 3 bases outside the gene matches. In DNA form, the CDR3 reads TGTGCCTGGAGTCGGGGGGTGGGCACAGATACGCAGTATTTT. Residues: CAWSRGVGTDTQYF.

The chain joins TRBV2 to TRBJ2-7; TRBD1 matches at 9 bases. Germline trimming cut 6 bases from V and 6 bases from J; bases unmatched to any gene: 9. The germline CDR1 and CDR2 sequences are SNHLY and FYNNEI. This CDR3 has 14 amino acids. Written as DNA, the CDR3 is TGTGCCAGCAGGGCCGGGACAGGGTTGGTCGAGCAGTACTTC. This sequence encodes CASRAGTGLVEQYF.

The gene calls are TRBV4-3 and TRBJ1-1; possible D gene TRBD1, 5 bases. The V gene lost 0 bases and the J gene lost 4 bases, with 12 bases spanning the gap. CDR3 length equals 15 residues. Germline V gene lookup returns CDR1 LGHNA and CDR2 YSLEER. CDR3 region: CASSQDWGPATEAFF. CDR3 in DNA: TGCGCCAGCAGCCAAGATTGGGGACCCGCCACTGAAGCTTTCTTT.

The chain carries TRBV4-2 and TRBJ2-7; 11 bases are shared with TRBD2. V gave up 1 base and J gave up 2 bases; unmatched junction bases: 4. Germline loops: CDR1 LGHNA, CDR2 YNFKEQ. This CDR3 comprises 16 residues. CDR3 sequence: CASSQASGLAAYEQYF. CDR3 in DNA: TGTGCCAGCAGCCAAGCCTCGGGACTAGCGGCCTACGAGCAGTACTTC.

This chain links TRBV10-3 with TRBJ1-5; D is unclear. The CDR3 runs 15 residues. V was trimmed by 0 bases and J by 7 bases, leaving 13 bases between them. Germline V gene lookup returns CDR1 ENHRY and CDR2 SYGVKD. The CDR3 here is CAISESEGSGQPQHF. The CDR3 DNA reads as TGTGCCATCAGTGAGTCGGAGGGAAGCGGGCAGCCCCAGCATTTT.

The chain carries TRBV30 and TRBJ1-2, with 10 nucleotides matching TRBD1. J was trimmed by 5 bases and V by 5 bases; bases with no gene match: 8. Germline V gene sequence: CDR1 GTSNPN, CDR2 SVGIG (reference sequence). This CDR3 contains 14 residues. The CDR3 is CAWYGQGGPYGYTF. CDR3 DNA sequence: TGTGCCTGGTACGGACAGGGGGGCCCATATGGCTACACCTTC.

This clone appeared a few times. This chain connects TRBV25-1 to TRBJ1-4; 7 bases are shared with TRBD1. This CDR3 comprises 15 residues. V trimming: 1 base; J trimming: 2 bases; junction bases outside the gene matches: 1. CDR1 and CDR2 (germline): MGHDK, SYGVNS. CDR3 sequence (DNA): TGTGCCAGCAGTGAATTGGACAGGACTAATGAAAAACTGTTTTTT. The encoded protein is CASSELDRTNEKLFF.

This clone was found a few times. The chain joins TRBV5-6 to TRBJ2-7, with no clear D. Trimming cost V 0 bases and J 2 bases, with 3 bases left between them. CDR1 is SGHDT and CDR2 is YYEEEE in the germline V gene. The CDR3 loop spans 12 amino acids. CDR3 sequence reads: CASSLEPYEQYF. CDR3 nucleotides: TGTGCCAGCAGCTTGGAACCCTACGAGCAGTACTTC.

The rearrangement uses TRBV19 and TRBJ1-2, with a tentative D call TRBD1 (5 bases). Germline loops: CDR1 LNHDA, CDR2 SQIVND (reference sequence). The CDR3 covers 15 residues. V shed 2 bases and J shed 6 bases, with 16 bases lying between them. DNA for the CDR3: TGTGCCAGTAGTATAAGTATAGGGGTTCTCGATGGCTACACCTTC. Translation: CASSISIGVLDGYTF.

The chain links TRBV7-9 to TRBJ1-2; D possibly corresponds to TRBD1 (6 bases). The CDR3 has 13 residues. Germline V gene sequence: CDR1 SEHNR, CDR2 FQNEAQ (reference sequence). V lost 4 bases and J 6 bases, leaving 12 bases between the germline ends. In DNA form, the CDR3 reads TGTGCCAGCAGCTATACAGGGAAAAATGGCTACACCTTC. It encodes CASSYTGKNGYTF.

V gene TRBV6-1 combines with J gene TRBJ2-7, with D possibly matching TRBD1 (5 bases). The length of the CDR3 is 15 residues. Germline V gene sequence: CDR1 MNHNS, CDR2 SASEGT. Trimming removed 2 bases from V and 1 base from J, with 12 bases in between. This CDR3 is CASSENPDISYEQYF. CDR3 DNA: TGTGCCAGCAGTGAAAATCCGGACATATCCTACGAGCAGTACTTC.

The CDR3 loop is CAISTGGLYNEQFF. The DNA for the CDR3 is TGTGCCATCAGTACCGGGGGACTATACAATGAGCAGTTCTTC. V is TRBV10-3 and J is TRBJ2-1; 7 nucleotides agree with TRBD2. V lost 5 bases and J lost 4; bases outside the gene matches: 5. The CDR3 runs to 14 residues. CDR1 is ENHRY and CDR2 is SYGVKD in the germline V gene.

This clone rates as medium-sized (0.01 to 0.1%). J is TRBJ1-1 and V is TRBV4-2, with 10 bases that match TRBD1. The CDR3 has 14 residues. Per germline, CDR1 LGHNA and CDR2 YNFKEQ. The V and J ends lost 3 bases and 4 bases, in that order; junction bases with no gene match: 2. The CDR3 DNA is TGTGCCAGCAGCCAGTGGACAGGGGGCACTGAAGCTTTCTTT. Its translation: CASSQWTGGTEAFF.

The chain joins TRBV7-8 to TRBJ1-2; tentative D call: TRBD1 (6 bases). V lost 2 bases to trimming and J lost 4 bases, with 17 bases between them. The germline V gene encodes CDR1 SGHVS and CDR2 FQNEAQ. This CDR3 spans 16 amino acids. CDR3 sequence reads: CASSLRGAGETYGYTF. CDR3 coding DNA: TGTGCCAGCAGCTTAAGGGGGGCAGGGGAGACCTATGGCTACACCTTC.

The chain has TRBV4-2 and TRBJ2-1; D perhaps matches TRBD2 (7 bases). The germline CDR1 and CDR2 sequences are LGHNA and YNFKEQ. The CDR3 spans 14 residues. V lost 4 bases, J lost 7 bases, and 14 bases lay in between. The CDR3 is CASSPGGRENEQFF. For the CDR3, the DNA is TGTGCCAGCAGCCCGGGGGGCAGGGAGAATGAGCAGTTCTTC.

The chain uses TRBV25-1 and TRBJ2-5; a weak D match, TRBD1 (5 bases). The CDR3 runs to 14 residues. CDR1 is MGHDK and CDR2 is SYGVNS in the germline V gene. V shed 4 bases and J shed 5 bases, with 14 bases lying between them. CDR3 amino acids: CASSVPGMMETQYF. CDR3 coding DNA: TGTGCCAGCAGTGTTCCAGGGATGATGGAGACCCAGTACTTC.

A few counts support this clone. The chain has TRBV29-1 and TRBJ1-1, with D unresolved. The CDR3 runs to 12 residues. Germline lookup yields CDR1 SQVTM and CDR2 ANQGSEA. V lost 3 bases and J 5 bases, leaving 10 bases between the germline ends. This CDR3 reads CSVERVGTEAFF. CDR3 DNA: TGCAGCGTTGAGAGGGTGGGGACTGAAGCTTTCTTT.

The V and J genes are TRBV4-1 and TRBJ1-1, with TRBD1 matching over 7 bases. The J segment lost 2 bases and the V segment lost 7 bases, leaving 10 bases of the junction unmatched. This CDR3 contains 15 residues. Germline V gene sequence: CDR1 MGHRA, CDR2 YSYEKL. The CDR3 nucleotides are TGCGCCAGCAACGACAGGGAAACTAGTAACACTGAAGCTTTCTTT. It translates to CASNDRETSNTEAFF.

By sample share, this clone is medium-sized. V and J are TRBV4-2 and TRBJ1-1; D remains ambiguous. Germline V gene lookup returns CDR1 LGHNA and CDR2 YNFKEQ. Trimming removed 2 bases at V and 4 bases at J, with 8 bases between. This CDR3 is built from 13 residues. The CDR3 reads CASSQWDGTEAFF. The DNA of the CDR3 is TGTGCCAGCAGCCAATGGGATGGCACTGAAGCTTTCTTT.

The rearrangement joins TRBV11-2 to TRBJ1-4; D not certain. Per germline, CDR1 SGHAT and CDR2 FQNNGV. This CDR3 is built from 15 residues. V gave up 5 bases and J gave up 5 bases, with 15 bases separating them. CDR3 protein: CASSPSSVGNEKLFF. The CDR3 nucleotides are TGTGCCAGCAGCCCTAGTTCAGTTGGAAATGAAAAACTGTTTTTT.